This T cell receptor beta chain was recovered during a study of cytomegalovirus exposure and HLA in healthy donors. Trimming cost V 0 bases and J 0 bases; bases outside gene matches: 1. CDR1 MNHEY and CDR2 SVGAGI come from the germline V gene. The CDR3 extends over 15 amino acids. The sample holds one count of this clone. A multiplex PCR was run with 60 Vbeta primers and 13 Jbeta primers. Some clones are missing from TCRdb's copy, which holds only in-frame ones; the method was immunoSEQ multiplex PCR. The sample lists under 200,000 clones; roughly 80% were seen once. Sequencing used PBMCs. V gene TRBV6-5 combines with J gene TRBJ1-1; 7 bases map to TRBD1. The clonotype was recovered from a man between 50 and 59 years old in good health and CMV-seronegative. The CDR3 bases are TGTGCCAGCAGTTACTCGGGGACAGTGAACACTGAAGCTTTCTTT. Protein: CASSYSGTVNTEAFF.